This T cell receptor (beta chain) was obtained from a study of early T cells in non-severe SARS-CoV-2 infection (dated by TCRdb to 2020 to 2023). About the full investigation: Bulk RNA from unsorted whole blood was used for TCR sequencing, so alpha and beta chains could not be paired. What the work shows at the level of the full study, not this receptor alone: VDJdb matching was skewed toward anti-spike CD8 responses and likely underestimated virus-specific expansions, missing private and CD4 specificities.

From its cysteine to its phenylalanine, the CDR3 spans 15 amino acids. Only the CDR3 part of the read is kept: 45 bases, read in frame from the first base. Between the V and J ends, shortened by 0 bases and 10 bases respectively, the junction contains 15 bases. The CDR1 and CDR2 encoded by the germline V gene are MGHRA and YSYEKL. Libraries were built with 5' RACE. The sequencer listed for this sample is NextSeq 500. To correct for sequencing error and PCR bias, the TCR library protocol tagged individual cDNA molecules with unique molecular identifiers. Both TCR alpha and beta chains were sequenced, and tight co-correlation was observed between alpha and beta sequence abundances in each sample. On the study's bioinformatics: Decombinator V4 was used to annotate the V gene, J gene and CDR3 of the TCR sequences. TCRs were defined as expanded if a significant change between any two time points was detected under a Poisson model with p below 0.0001. Abundances of TCRs were expressed as counts per million after normalisation to the total number of TCRs sequenced in each sample. MAIT TCRs were defined by TRAV1-2 paired with TRAJ12, TRAJ20 or TRAJ33, and iNKT TCRs by TRAV10 paired with TRAJ18. VDJdb, accessed 1 November 2021, was searched for CMV, EBV and SARS-CoV-2 annotated TCRs, with TCRs annotated for multiple antigens excluded. TCRdb reanalyzed the raw reads on its own, using fastp at Q25 for trimming and MiXCR for clone calling, and kept in-frame beta chains. Every entry covers one CDR3 protein and lists the most common genes and DNA from its rows. The V and J calls shown here were made by TCRdb, not taken from the authors' results. The sample data list tens of thousands of distinct CDR3 sequences, and about 13% of these were observed just once. The top ten clones comprise 9.5% to 13% of the sample.

This clonotype was seen at least ten times. No antigen is known for it. No base quality values were provided; no much bigger clone lies one nucleotide off. A case-control design nested within a healthcare worker cohort in London, UK, was used, with weekly nasopharyngeal swab PCR tests and blood sampling performed. Between 23 and 31 March 2020, the week of the UK lockdown, healthcare workers were enrolled and then followed up weekly for as long as 16 weeks. The sequencing input was whole blood. The receptor chain draws on TRBV4-1 and TRBJ1-4; TRBD1 is a weak D gene call, 5 bases matching. This clonotype originated in an adult who was a healthcare worker with PCR-confirmed SARS-CoV-2 infection or an uninfected control (not recorded which). This receptor has the CDR3 CASSQEGGAGGKLFF. The DNA sequence follows: TGCGCCAGCAGCCAAGAAGGCGGCGCTGGGGGAAAACTGTTTTTT.